A single sample is the source of the 30 T cell receptor beta chains below, sequenced in a study of T cell repertoires in cytomegalovirus infection. MiXCR was run by TCRdb on the reads, yielding one entry per CDR3 protein. The sample includes around 170,000 distinct CDR3 sequences, 15% to 20% of them seen just once. Sequenced sample: CD8+ T cells from PBMCs. The receptors shown here come from a human donor in good health (CMV status not recorded). Some clones in this sample may be carry-over from other donors' samples.

The rearrangement uses TRBV9 and TRBJ1-1, with D perhaps matching TRBD1 (6 bases). V lost 4 bases and J lost 7, with 14 bases in between. The CDR3 length is 13 residues. The germline V gene has CDR1 SGDLS and CDR2 YYNGEE. The CDR3 reads CASSIRGTDEAFF. The DNA of the CDR3 is TGTGCCAGCAGCATCAGGGGAACGGATGAAGCTTTCTTT.

V is TRBV20-1 and J is TRBJ2-7, with D tentatively TRBD1 (6 bases). This CDR3 is built from 15 residues. The V and J ends lost 1 base and 0 bases respectively, with 13 bases between them. The V gene's germline CDR1 is DFQATT and CDR2 SNEGSKA (reference sequence). CDR3 DNA sequence: TGCAGTGCTAGAGGACGACAGGCGAGCTCCTACGAGCAGTACTTC. Its protein product is CSARGRQASSYEQYF.

V is TRBV6-5 and J is TRBJ1-1; 7 bases are shared with TRBD1. Germline V gives CDR1 MNHEY, CDR2 SVGAGI. This CDR3 is built from 15 residues. Trimming took 1 base from V and 6 from J; bases not matched to a gene: 8. The CDR3 loop reads CASSYYTGAEAEAFF. CDR3 DNA: TGTGCCAGCAGTTACTATACAGGGGCCGAAGCTGAAGCTTTCTTT.

Only a few counts were recorded for this clonotype. This chain joins TRBV7-9 and TRBJ2-2; no clear D gene. The CDR3 is made up of 14 amino acids. Trimming took 0 bases from V and 6 from J, leaving 8 bases between them. The V gene's germline CDR1 is SEHNR and CDR2 FQNEAQ (reference sequence). In DNA form, the CDR3 reads TGTGCCAGCAGCTTAGCGAAGGAAGCCGGGGAGCTGTTTTTT. This translates into CASSLAKEAGELFF.

This sequence joins TRBV7-2 and TRBJ2-7; 8 positions match TRBD1. Germline V CDR1 and CDR2: SGHTA, FQGNSA. The CDR3 has 15 residues. The junction had 2 bases not matched to a gene; V was cut back by 1 base and J by 0 bases. The CDR3 coding sequence is TGTGCCAGCAGCTTAGTTGGACAGGGCTCCTACGAGCAGTACTTC. Amino acids: CASSLVGQGSYEQYF.

This clonotype was counted between two and nine times. The chain carries TRBV4-3 and TRBJ2-1; 10 bases align to TRBD2. Trimming removed 2 bases from V and 6 bases from J; junction bases left unmatched: 7. The CDR3 has 16 residues. From germline, CDR1 is LGHNA and CDR2 YSLEER. The CDR3 bases are TGCGCCAGCAGCCAAAACCTAGCGGGAGTTACCAATGAGCAGTTCTTC. Its translation: CASSQNLAGVTNEQFF.

The V gene is TRBV28, the J gene TRBJ2-7, with 9 positions matching TRBD2. The CDR3 runs to 14 residues. Germline V gene lookup returns CDR1 MDHEN and CDR2 SYDVKM. Trimming took 8 bases from V and 2 from J; bases not matched to a gene: 7. The CDR3 protein is CASQRLADAYEQYF. DNA of the CDR3: TGTGCCAGCCAGCGACTAGCGGATGCCTACGAGCAGTACTTC. Based on the CDR3 plus reference TRBV28 and TRBJ2-7, the full variable domain is DVKVTQSSRYLVKRTGEKVFLECVQDMDHENMFWYRQDPGLGLRLIYFSYDVKMKEKGDIPEGYSVSREKKERFSLILESASTNQTSMYLCASQRLADAYEQYFGPGTRLTVT.

This chain connects TRBV6-2 or TRBV6-3 to TRBJ2-1; 7 bases match TRBD2. The CDR3 contains 15 residues. Germline values: CDR1 MNHEY, CDR2 SVGEGT. The V segment lost 2 bases and the J segment 4 bases; nucleotides outside the gene matches: 5. The CDR3 bases are TGTGCCAGCAGTTACCTAGCGGAAGCTTACAATGAGCAGTTCTTC. Protein sequence: CASSYLAEAYNEQFF.

This clonotype was seen a handful of times. In DNA form, the CDR3 reads TGTGCCAGCACTCCCTCCCCGGGACAGGGGCTTGGGGAGCAGTTCTTC. As protein: CASTPSPGQGLGEQFF. The chain employs TRBV7-8 and TRBJ2-1; 10 bases are a match to TRBD1. The CDR3 length is 16 residues. After removal of 7 bases from V and 10 bases from J, the junction contained 16 bases not matched to a gene. Germline CDR1 reads SGHVS; CDR2 reads FQNEAQ.

J is TRBJ2-1 and V is TRBV6-2 or TRBV6-3; TRBD2 matches at 10 bases. V trimming: 5 bases; J trimming: 6 bases; junction bases outside the gene matches: 7. Germline loops: CDR1 MNHEY, CDR2 SVGEGT. CDR3 length: 15 residues. For the CDR3, the DNA is TGTGCCAGCAGTCTACTAGCGGGGTTTATCAATGAGCAGTTCTTC. Its translation: CASSLLAGFINEQFF.

The rearrangement uses TRBV20-1 and TRBJ2-5, with TRBD2 matching 10 bases. CDR1 is DFQATT and CDR2 is SNEGSKA in the germline V gene (reference sequence). This CDR3 has 14 residues. With 1 base clipped from V and 1 base from J, the junction kept 0 bases outside the gene matches. As DNA, the CDR3 is TGCAGTGCTAGAGGGACTAGCGGCCAAGAGACCCAGTACTTC. This sequence encodes CSARGTSGQETQYF.

V and J are TRBV7-9 and TRBJ1-1; possible D gene TRBD1, 5 bases. Per germline, CDR1 SEHNR and CDR2 FQNEAQ (reference sequence). CDR3 size: 15 residues. V lost 5 bases and J lost 3, with 16 bases in between. CDR3 protein: CASSERDPPDTEAFF. In DNA, the CDR3 is TGTGCCAGCAGCGAACGGGACCCGCCGGACACTGAAGCTTTCTTT. Full variable domain (remainder filled in from reference TRBV7-9 and TRBJ1-1): DTGVSQNPRHKITKRGQNVTFRCDPISEHNRLYWYRQTLGQGPEFLTYFQNEAQLEKSRLLSDRFSAERPKGSFSTLEIQRTEQGDSAMYLCASSERDPPDTEAFFGQGTRLTVV.

This clonotype was seen a handful of times. V gene TRBV29-1 combines with J gene TRBJ2-1; D might be TRBD2 (5 bases). CDR1 is SQVTM, CDR2 ANQGSEA, per germline. The CDR3 loop spans 14 amino acids. The V end was cut by 2 bases, the J end by 4 bases, with 12 bases between. The CDR3 is CSVELRVPYNEQFF. CDR3 nucleotides: TGCAGCGTTGAATTGAGGGTCCCATACAATGAGCAGTTCTTC.

The chain has TRBV5-1 and TRBJ2-1; no reliable D call. Deletions cut 1 base from V and 6 bases from J, with 8 bases between. CDR1 and CDR2 (germline): SGHRS, YFSETQ. This CDR3 comprises 13 residues. CDR3 coding DNA: TGCGCCAGCAGCTTGAAGGTTTTCAATGAGCAGTTCTTC. It yields the protein CASSLKVFNEQFF. Full variable domain (outside the CDR3, taken from reference TRBV5-1 and TRBJ2-1): KAGVTQTPRYLIKTRGQQVTLSCSPISGHRSVSWYQQTPGQGLQFLFEYFSETQRNKGNFPGRFSGRQFSNSRSEMNVSTLELGDSALYLCASSLKVFNEQFFGPGTRLTVL.

This clonotype was observed a few times. This rearrangement joins TRBV14 to TRBJ1-2, with unresolved D. The CDR3 runs to 15 residues. Trimming took off 0 bases at V and 0 bases at J, with 8 bases between the two ends. Germline V gene sequence: CDR1 SGHDN, CDR2 FVKESK. CDR3 in DNA: TGTGCCAGCAGCCAAGAACACAGACCTAACTATGGCTACACCTTC. Its protein product is CASSQEHRPNYGYTF. Drawing the rest from reference TRBV14 and TRBJ1-2, the complete variable domain is EAGVTQFPSHSVIEKGQTVTLRCDPISGHDNLYWYRRVMGKEIKFLLHFVKESKQDESGMPNNRFLAERTGGTYSTLKVQPAELEDSGVYFCASSQEHRPNYGYTFGSGTRLTVV.

CDR3 protein: CASTFSITEAFF. The CDR3 DNA is TGTGCCAGCACCTTTTCTATCACTGAAGCTTTCTTT. The chain carries TRBV12-3 or TRBV12-4 and TRBJ1-1; D uncertain. CDR3 length: 12 residues. V lost 7 bases and J 4 bases, leaving 10 bases between the germline ends.

In this sample, this clonotype turned up a few times. V gene TRBV6-5 combines with J gene TRBJ2-2; 14 nucleotides align to TRBD2. The V and J ends lost 2 bases and 2 bases, in that order; junction bases with no gene match: 4. The CDR3 spans 18 residues. The germline V gene encodes CDR1 MNHEY and CDR2 SVGAGI. CDR3 residues: CASSYIGTSGGNTGELFF. CDR3 sequence (DNA): TGTGCCAGCAGTTACATTGGGACTAGCGGGGGAAACACCGGGGAGCTGTTTTTT.

The gene calls are TRBV7-9 and TRBJ1-6, with 7 bases aligning to TRBD1. The CDR3 totals 14 residues. After removal of 4 bases from V and 12 bases from J, the junction contained 9 bases not matched to a gene. The V gene's germline CDR1 is SEHNR and CDR2 FQNEAQ (reference sequence). Here the CDR3 DNA reads TGTGCCAGCAGCTCCCCCGGGACAGTTAAACCCCTCCACTTT. Translating it yields CASSSPGTVKPLHF.

This clonotype was observed a few times. The rearrangement joins TRBV7-6 to TRBJ2-5; maybe TRBD1 (6 bases). The germline CDR1 and CDR2 sequences are SGHVS and FNYEAQ. The CDR3 consists of 16 residues. Trimming took 3 bases from V and 5 from J, leaving 19 bases between them. CDR3: CASSFLPWGQWETQYF. In DNA form, the CDR3 reads TGTGCCAGCAGCTTTTTGCCATGGGGACAATGGGAGACCCAGTACTTC. The complete variable domain, with remaining parts taken from reference TRBV7-6 and TRBJ2-5, reads GAGVSQSPRYKVTKRGQDVALRCDPISGHVSLYWYRQALGQGPEFLTYFNYEAQQDKSGLPNDRFSAERPEGSISTLTIQRTEQRDSAMYRCASSFLPWGQWETQYFGPGTRLLVL.

The V and J genes are TRBV5-1 and TRBJ1-1, with D possibly being TRBD1 (5 bases). The germline V gene has CDR1 SGHRS and CDR2 YFSETQ. CDR3 size: 13 residues. Trimming removed 4 bases at V and 6 bases at J, with 13 bases between. CDR3 nucleotides: TGCGCCAGCAGCAGTAGACAGAGACCTGAAGCTTTCTTT. It encodes CASSSRQRPEAFF.

This rearrangement joins TRBV7-6 to TRBJ2-7; D may correspond to TRBD1 or TRBD2 (5 bases each). The CDR3 contains 14 residues. Trimming stripped 0 bases from V and 3 bases from J, with 9 bases between. Germline loops: CDR1 SGHVS, CDR2 FNYEAQ. The CDR3 loop is CASSLAGTFYEQYF. CDR3 in DNA: TGTGCCAGCAGCTTAGCTGGGACGTTCTACGAGCAGTACTTC.

This chain connects TRBV29-1 to TRBJ1-4; the D gene is possibly TRBD1 (6 bases). The ends were cut back, 7 bases at V and 5 bases at J, with 11 bases in the middle. CDR3 size: 12 residues. Looked up from germline, CDR1 is SQVTM and CDR2 is ANQGSEA. The CDR3 DNA follows: TGCAGCGCTAGTGACAGGAATGAAAAACTGTTTTTT. Protein product: CSASDRNEKLFF.

The chain links TRBV7-3 to TRBJ2-2, with D hard to call. This CDR3 spans 12 amino acids. The ends were cut back, 4 bases at V and 7 bases at J, with 7 bases in the middle. Germline V gene data show CDR1 as SGHTA and CDR2 as FQGTGA. The CDR3 DNA is TGTGCCAGCAGCTCCCTCGGCGGGGAGCTGTTTTTT. Amino acids: CASSSLGGELFF.

The chain couples TRBV7-8 to TRBJ2-3; D may be TRBD1 (5 bases). Germline values: CDR1 SGHVS, CDR2 FQNEAQ. V was cut by 2 bases and J by 0 bases, with 12 bases left in between. This CDR3 region has 16 residues. Written as DNA, the CDR3 is TGTGCCAGCAGCTTACTGTGGGGCACTAGCACAGATACGCAGTATTTT. Translating it yields CASSLLWGTSTDTQYF. Variable domain in full (rest from reference TRBV7-8 and TRBJ2-3): GAGVSQSPRYKVAKRGQDVALRCDPISGHVSLFWYQQALGQGPEFLTYFQNEAQLDKSGLPSDRFFAERPEGSVSTLKIQRTQQEDSAVYLCASSLLWGTSTDTQYFGPGTRLTVL.

This clonotype showed up just a few times. The chain couples TRBV7-9 to TRBJ1-6; D is perhaps TRBD1 (5 bases). Germline V gene data show CDR1 as SEHNR and CDR2 as FQNEAQ (reference sequence). The CDR3 is made up of 15 amino acids. V shed 1 base and J shed 9 bases, with 13 bases lying between them. CDR3 protein: CASSLDPPTGSPLHF. In DNA, the CDR3 is TGTGCCAGCAGCTTAGACCCACCAACAGGTTCACCCCTCCACTTT.

V gene TRBV9 combines with J gene TRBJ2-7; 9 bases align to TRBD1. Trimming at V came to 0 bases and at J to 6 bases, leaving 7 bases not matched to a gene. The CDR3 covers 15 residues. CDR1 and CDR2 (germline): SGDLS, YYNGEE. In DNA form, the CDR3 reads TGTGCCAGCAGCGTAGAAGCGGACAGGGGAGGCGAGCAGTACTTC. This codes for CASSVEADRGGEQYF.

Notes on this clonotype: Since a much larger clone is just one base distant, this may be a read error. The CDR3 bases are TGTGCCAGCAGCGCGGACTATGGCTACACCTTC. Translation: CASSADYGYTF. J is TRBJ1-2 and V is TRBV7-2; D is ambiguous. The V end was cut by 5 bases, the J end by 3 bases, with 4 bases between. The CDR3 contains 11 residues. CDR1 is SGHTA and CDR2 is FQGNSA in the germline V gene.

The rearrangement links TRBV4-3 to TRBJ2-2; D gene ambiguous. CDR1 is LGHNA and CDR2 is YSLEER in the germline V gene. V lost 0 bases, J lost 4 bases, and 3 bases lay in between. The CDR3 has 13 residues. The CDR3 bases are TGCGCCAGCAGCCAAGATATCACCGGGGAGCTGTTTTTT. It translates to CASSQDITGELFF.

This sequence joins TRBV14 and TRBJ2-3, with D possibly being TRBD1 (6 bases). The CDR3 covers 14 residues. CDR1 and CDR2 from the germline V gene are SGHDN and FVKESK. V shed 7 bases and J shed 1 base, with 12 bases lying between them. The CDR3 nucleotides are TGTGCCAGCAAGGACCGGACAGGCACAGATACGCAGTATTTT. Its protein product is CASKDRTGTDTQYF.

The V gene is TRBV7-2, the J gene TRBJ2-7, with D perhaps being TRBD1 or TRBD2 (5 bases each). The CDR3 is 13 residues long. V lost 4 bases and J lost 0, with 7 bases in between. Germline loops: CDR1 SGHTA, CDR2 FQGNSA. CDR3 DNA sequence: TGTGCCAGCAGCTCCGGGGCCTCCTACGAGCAGTACTTC. It codes for CASSSGASYEQYF. Based on the CDR3 plus reference TRBV7-2 and TRBJ2-7, the full variable domain is GAGVSQSPSNKVTEKGKDVELRCDPISGHTALYWYRQSLGQGLEFLIYFQGNSAPDKSGLPSDRFSAERTGGSVSTLTIQRTQQEDSAVYLCASSSGASYEQYFGPGTRLTVT.